The entry that follows covers one T cell receptor beta chain sequence. Measured with immunoSEQ multiplex PCR; TCRdb has only the in-frame clones, and not every one. The table has 40,000 to 50,000 clones, roughly 89% seen once. This specimen belongs to a study of T cell changes during pregnancy in multiple sclerosis. After removal of 3 bases from V and 0 bases from J, the junction contained 4 bases not matched to a gene. This CDR3 has 15 amino acids. Germline V lookup: CDR1 SGHDT, CDR2 YYEEEE. The source is a female donor with multiple sclerosis, enrolled in a pregnancy study. The sample was CD4+ T cells from peripheral blood mononuclear cells, taken in the first trimester of pregnancy. The chain employs TRBV5-6 and TRBJ2-3, with 7 bases identical to TRBD2. CDR3 bases: TGTGCCAGCAGCTACCTAGCGGATAGCACAGATACGCAGTATTTT. Protein sequence: CASSYLADSTDTQYF.